Sequencing of this TCR beta chain was carried out in a study of early T cells in non-severe SARS-CoV-2 infection. Via MiXCR, TCRdb re-called the 5' RACE reads, giving one row per CDR3 protein. The sample holds around 30,000 distinct CDR3 sequences, 5% to 6% seen once. This clonotype was recorded at least ten times. The CDR3 sequence is 14 residues long. Trimming at V came to 8 bases and at J to 3 bases, leaving 9 bases not matched to a gene. The germline CDR1 and CDR2 sequences are MNHNS and SASEGT. This TCR derives from an adult who was a healthcare worker with PCR-confirmed SARS-CoV-2 infection or an uninfected control (not recorded which). The gene calls are TRBV6-1 and TRBJ1-1, with 7 positions matching TRBD1. The specimen was whole blood. Here the CDR3 reads CASGDRASYTEAFF. Here the CDR3 DNA reads TGTGCCAGCGGAGACAGGGCATCGTACACTGAAGCTTTCTTT.